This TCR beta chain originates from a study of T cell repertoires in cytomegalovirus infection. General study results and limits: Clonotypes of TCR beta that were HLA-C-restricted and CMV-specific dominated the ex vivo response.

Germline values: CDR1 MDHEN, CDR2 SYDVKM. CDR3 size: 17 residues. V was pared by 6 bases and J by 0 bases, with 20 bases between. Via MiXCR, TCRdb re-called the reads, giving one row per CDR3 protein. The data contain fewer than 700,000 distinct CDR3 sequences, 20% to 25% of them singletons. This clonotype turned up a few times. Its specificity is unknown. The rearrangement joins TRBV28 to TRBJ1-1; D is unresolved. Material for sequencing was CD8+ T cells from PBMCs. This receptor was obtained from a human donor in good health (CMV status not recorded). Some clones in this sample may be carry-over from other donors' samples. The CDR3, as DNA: TGTGCCAGCAGCCCGGATGGCTTAATCCCTCTGAACACTGAAGCTTTCTTT. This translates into CASSPDGLIPLNTEAFF.